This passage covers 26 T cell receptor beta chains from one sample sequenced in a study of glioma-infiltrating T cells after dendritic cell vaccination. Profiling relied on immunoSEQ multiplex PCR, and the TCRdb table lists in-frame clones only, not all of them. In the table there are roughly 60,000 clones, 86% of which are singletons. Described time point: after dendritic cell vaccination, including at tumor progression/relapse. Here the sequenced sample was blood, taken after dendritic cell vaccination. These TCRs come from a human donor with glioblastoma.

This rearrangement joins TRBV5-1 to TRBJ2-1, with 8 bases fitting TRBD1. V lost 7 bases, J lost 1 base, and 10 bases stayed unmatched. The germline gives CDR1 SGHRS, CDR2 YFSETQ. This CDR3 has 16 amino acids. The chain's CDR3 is CASRTSGTGSYNEQFF. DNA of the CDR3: TGCGCCAGCCGAACCTCCGGGACAGGTTCCTACAATGAGCAGTTCTTC.

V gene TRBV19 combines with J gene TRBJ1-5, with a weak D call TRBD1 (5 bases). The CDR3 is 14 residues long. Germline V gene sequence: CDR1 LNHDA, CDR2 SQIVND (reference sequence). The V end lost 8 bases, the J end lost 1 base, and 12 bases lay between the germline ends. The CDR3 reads CASELTGSNQPQHF. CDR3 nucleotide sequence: TGTGCCAGTGAACTTACAGGAAGCAATCAGCCCCAGCATTTT.

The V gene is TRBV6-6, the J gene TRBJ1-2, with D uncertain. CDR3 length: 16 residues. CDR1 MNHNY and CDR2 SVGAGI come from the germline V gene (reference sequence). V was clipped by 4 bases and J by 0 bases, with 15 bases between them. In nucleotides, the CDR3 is TGTGCCAGCAGTTCCTTGCGGCAGCAAGCTAACTATGGCTACACCTTC. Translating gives CASSSLRQQANYGYTF.

CDR3 bases: TGCGCCAGCAGCCACCGAACAGGGCCCTCTGGGGAGCTGTTTTTT. This gives the protein CASSHRTGPSGELFF. The rearrangement joins TRBV4-3 to TRBJ2-2; TRBD1 is a possible D gene (6 bases). Per the germline V gene, CDR1 is LGHNA and CDR2 is YSLEER. V lost 3 bases and J 8 bases, leaving 16 bases between the germline ends. The CDR3 has 15 residues.

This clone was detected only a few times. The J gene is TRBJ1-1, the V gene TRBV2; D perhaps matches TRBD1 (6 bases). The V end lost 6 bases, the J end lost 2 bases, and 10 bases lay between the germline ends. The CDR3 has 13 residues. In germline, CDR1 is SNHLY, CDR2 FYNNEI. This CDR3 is CASSYGTNTEAFF. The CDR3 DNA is TGTGCCAGCAGCTACGGGACAAACACTGAAGCTTTCTTT.

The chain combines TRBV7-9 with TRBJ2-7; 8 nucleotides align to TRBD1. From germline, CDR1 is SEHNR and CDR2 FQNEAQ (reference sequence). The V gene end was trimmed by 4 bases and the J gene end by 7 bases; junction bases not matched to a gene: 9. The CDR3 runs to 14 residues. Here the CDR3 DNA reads TGTGCCAGCAGCTCGCGGACAGGGATCTGGGAGCAGTACTTC. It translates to CASSSRTGIWEQYF.

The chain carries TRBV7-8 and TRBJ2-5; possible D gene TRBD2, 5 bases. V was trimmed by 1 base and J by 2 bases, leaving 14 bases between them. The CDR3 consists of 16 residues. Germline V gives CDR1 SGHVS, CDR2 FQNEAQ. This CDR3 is CASSLERVRGQETQYF. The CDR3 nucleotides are TGTGCCAGCAGCTTAGAAAGGGTCCGGGGACAAGAGACCCAGTACTTC.

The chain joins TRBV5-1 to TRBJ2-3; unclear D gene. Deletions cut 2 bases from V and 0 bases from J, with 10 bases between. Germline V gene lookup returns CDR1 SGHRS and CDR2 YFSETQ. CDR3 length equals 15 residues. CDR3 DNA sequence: TGCGCCAGCAGCTTATCGGTCCAAAGCACAGATACGCAGTATTTT. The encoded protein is CASSLSVQSTDTQYF.

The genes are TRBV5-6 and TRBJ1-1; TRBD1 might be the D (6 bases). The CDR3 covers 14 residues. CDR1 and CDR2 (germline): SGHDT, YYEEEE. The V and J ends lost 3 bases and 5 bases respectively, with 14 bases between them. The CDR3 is CASSSKDSRTEAFF. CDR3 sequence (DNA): TGTGCCAGCAGCTCAAAGGACAGCCGGACTGAAGCTTTCTTT.

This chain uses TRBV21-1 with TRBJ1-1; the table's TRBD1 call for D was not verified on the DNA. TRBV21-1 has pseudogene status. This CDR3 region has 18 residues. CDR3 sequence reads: CASRFPGAGTGLNTEAFF. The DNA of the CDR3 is TGTGCCAGCAGGTTCCCGGGGGCCGGGACAGGTCTGAACACTGAAGCTTTCTTT.

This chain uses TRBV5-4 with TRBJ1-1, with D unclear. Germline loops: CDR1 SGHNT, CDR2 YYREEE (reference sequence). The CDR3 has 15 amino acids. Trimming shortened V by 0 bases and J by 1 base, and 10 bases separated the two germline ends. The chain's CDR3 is CASSLDGRGNTEAFF. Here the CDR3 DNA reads TGTGCCAGCAGCTTGGACGGGAGAGGGAACACTGAAGCTTTCTTT.

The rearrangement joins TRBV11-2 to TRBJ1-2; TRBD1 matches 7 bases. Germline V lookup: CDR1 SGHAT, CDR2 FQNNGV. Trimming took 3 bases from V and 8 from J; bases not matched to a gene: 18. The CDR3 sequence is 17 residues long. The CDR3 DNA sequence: TGTGCCAGCAGCTTGTTCGGCAGGGGGTCAGCTATGGGAGGCTACACCTTC. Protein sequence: CASSLFGRGSAMGGYTF.

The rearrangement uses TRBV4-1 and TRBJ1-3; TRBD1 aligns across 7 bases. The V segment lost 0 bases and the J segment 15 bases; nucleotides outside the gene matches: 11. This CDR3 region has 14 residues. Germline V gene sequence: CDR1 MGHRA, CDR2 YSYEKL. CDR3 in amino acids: CASSQDRGTEIRYF. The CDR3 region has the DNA TGCGCCAGCAGCCAAGATAGGGGGACAGAAATCAGATATTTT.

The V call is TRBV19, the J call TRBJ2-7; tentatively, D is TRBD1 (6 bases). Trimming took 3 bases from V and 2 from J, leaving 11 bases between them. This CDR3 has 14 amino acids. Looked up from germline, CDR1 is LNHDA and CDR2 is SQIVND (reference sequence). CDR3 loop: CASSIQQGPYEQYF. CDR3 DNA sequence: TGTGCCAGTAGTATCCAACAGGGCCCCTACGAGCAGTACTTC.

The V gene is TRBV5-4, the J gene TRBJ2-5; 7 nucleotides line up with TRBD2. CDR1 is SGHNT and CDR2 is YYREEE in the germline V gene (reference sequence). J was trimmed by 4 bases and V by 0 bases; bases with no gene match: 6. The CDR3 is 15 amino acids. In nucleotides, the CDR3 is TGTGCCAGCAGCTTGGGCAGGGAGGGTAGAGAGACCCAGTACTTC. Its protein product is CASSLGREGRETQYF.

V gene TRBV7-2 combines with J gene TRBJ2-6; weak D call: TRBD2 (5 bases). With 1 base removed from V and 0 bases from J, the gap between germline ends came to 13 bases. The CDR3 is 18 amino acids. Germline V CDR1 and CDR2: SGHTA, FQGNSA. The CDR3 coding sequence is TGTGCCAGCAGCTTAGGGCGCCCGGGGAGCTCTGGGGCCAACGTCCTGACTTTC. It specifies CASSLGRPGSSGANVLTF.

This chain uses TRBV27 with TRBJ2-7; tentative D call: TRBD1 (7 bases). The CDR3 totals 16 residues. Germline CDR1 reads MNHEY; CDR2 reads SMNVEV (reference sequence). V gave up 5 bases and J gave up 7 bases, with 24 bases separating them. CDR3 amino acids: CASSLPQGGKVGEQYF. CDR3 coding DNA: TGTGCCAGCAGTCTACCCCAGGGGGGTAAAGTGGGTGAGCAGTACTTC.

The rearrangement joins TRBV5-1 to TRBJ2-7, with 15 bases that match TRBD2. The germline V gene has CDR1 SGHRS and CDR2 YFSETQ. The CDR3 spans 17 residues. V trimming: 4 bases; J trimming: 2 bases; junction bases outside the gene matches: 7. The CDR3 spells CASSRGLAGGGAYEQYF. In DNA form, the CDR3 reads TGCGCCAGCAGCAGGGGACTAGCGGGAGGAGGCGCCTACGAGCAGTACTTC.

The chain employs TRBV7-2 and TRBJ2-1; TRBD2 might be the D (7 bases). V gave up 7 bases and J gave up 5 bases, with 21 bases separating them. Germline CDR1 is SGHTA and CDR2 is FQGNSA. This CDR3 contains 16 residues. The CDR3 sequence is CASTKGGADGNNEQFF. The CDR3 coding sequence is TGTGCCAGCACCAAAGGGGGGGCAGATGGGAACAATGAGCAGTTCTTC.

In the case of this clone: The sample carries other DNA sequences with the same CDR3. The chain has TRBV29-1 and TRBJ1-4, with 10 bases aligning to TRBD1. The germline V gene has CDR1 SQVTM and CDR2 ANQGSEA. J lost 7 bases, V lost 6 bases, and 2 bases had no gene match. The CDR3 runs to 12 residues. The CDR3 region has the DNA TGCAGCGTAAGGACAGGGGGTGAAAAACTGTTTTTT. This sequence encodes CSVRTGGEKLFF.

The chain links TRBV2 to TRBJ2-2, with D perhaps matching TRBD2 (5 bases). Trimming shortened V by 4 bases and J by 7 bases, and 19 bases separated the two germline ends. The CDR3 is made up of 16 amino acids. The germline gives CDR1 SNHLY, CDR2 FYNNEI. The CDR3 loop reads CASSVRGSRAGGELFF. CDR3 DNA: TGTGCCAGCAGTGTCAGAGGGTCTCGGGCTGGCGGGGAGCTGTTTTTT.

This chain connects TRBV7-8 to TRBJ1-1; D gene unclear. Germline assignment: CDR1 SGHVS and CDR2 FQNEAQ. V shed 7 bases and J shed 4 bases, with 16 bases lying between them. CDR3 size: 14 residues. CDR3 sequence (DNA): TGTGCCAGCATCGCATGGCGGGGTGGCACTGAAGCTTTCTTT. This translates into CASIAWRGGTEAFF. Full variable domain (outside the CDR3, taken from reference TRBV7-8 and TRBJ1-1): GAGVSQSPRYKVAKRGQDVALRCDPISGHVSLFWYQQALGQGPEFLTYFQNEAQLDKSGLPSDRFFAERPEGSVSTLKIQRTQQEDSAVYLCASIAWRGGTEAFFGQGTRLTVV.

CDR3 sequence reads: CASSQASQGAYGDTQYF. In DNA, the CDR3 is TGTGCCAGCAGCCAAGCCTCTCAGGGGGCTTATGGAGATACGCAGTATTTT. The rearrangement uses TRBV14 and TRBJ2-3, with 8 bases matching TRBD1. This CDR3 region has 17 residues. V shed 1 base, J shed 5 bases, and the junction held 11 bases outside the gene matches. Germline assignment: CDR1 SGHDN and CDR2 FVKESK.

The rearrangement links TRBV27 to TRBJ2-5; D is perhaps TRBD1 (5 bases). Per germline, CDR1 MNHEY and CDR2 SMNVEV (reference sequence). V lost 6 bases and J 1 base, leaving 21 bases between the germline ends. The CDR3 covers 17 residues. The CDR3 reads CASRTLRTQGPQETQYF. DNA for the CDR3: TGTGCCAGCAGAACACTTCGAACGCAGGGTCCCCAAGAGACCCAGTACTTC.

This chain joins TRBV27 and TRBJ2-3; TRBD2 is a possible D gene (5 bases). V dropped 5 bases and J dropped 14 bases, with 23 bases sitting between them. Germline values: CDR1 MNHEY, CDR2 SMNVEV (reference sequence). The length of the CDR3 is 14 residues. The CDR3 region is CASSPDGPLARGYF. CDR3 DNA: TGTGCCAGCAGTCCCGATGGGCCACTGGCCCGGGGGTATTTT.

The CDR3 loop is CASSYGESLETQYF. CDR3 coding DNA: TGTGCCAGCAGTTACGGGGAGAGTTTGGAGACCCAGTACTTC. The chain is built from TRBV6-5 and TRBJ2-5; D is perhaps TRBD2 (5 bases). There are 14 residues in the CDR3. The germline V and J ends were trimmed by 2 bases and 5 bases, with 12 bases remaining between them. Germline assignment: CDR1 MNHEY and CDR2 SVGAGI.